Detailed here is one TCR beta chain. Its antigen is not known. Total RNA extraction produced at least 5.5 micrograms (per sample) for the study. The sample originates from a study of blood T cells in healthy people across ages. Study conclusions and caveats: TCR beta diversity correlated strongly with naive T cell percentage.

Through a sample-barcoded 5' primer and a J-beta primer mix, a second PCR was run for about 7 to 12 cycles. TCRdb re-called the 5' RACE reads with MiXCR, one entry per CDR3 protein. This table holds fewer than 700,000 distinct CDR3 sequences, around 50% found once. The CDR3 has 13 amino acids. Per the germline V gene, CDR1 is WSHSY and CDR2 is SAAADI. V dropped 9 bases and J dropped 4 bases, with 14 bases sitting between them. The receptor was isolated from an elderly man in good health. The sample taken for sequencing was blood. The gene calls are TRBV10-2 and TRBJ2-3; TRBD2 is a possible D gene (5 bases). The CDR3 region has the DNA TGCGCCAGTTCTGAGAGGGCCTCAGATACGCAGTATTTT. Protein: CASSERASDTQYF.